This is a list of T cell receptor beta chains from one sample in a study of neurological immune-mediated disorders. TCRdb re-called the 5' RACE reads with MiXCR, one entry per CDR3 protein. The sample consists of approximately 40,000 distinct CDR3 sequences, 10% to 15% of them appearing once. Sequencing was carried out using PBMCs. These receptors all stem from a female donor in good health. The CDR3 runs from the conserved cysteine through the conserved F or W. The D gene is left open where the match is weak. A row's size may be missing; if present it is once, few, many or a size class.

J gene	D gene	clone size	V gene	CDR3 protein	CDR3 DNA
TRBJ2-4	TRBD1	many	TRBV5-1	CASSKAGQGTVVYF	TGCGCCAGCAGCAAGGCGGGACAGGGTACGGTCGTCTACTTC
TRBJ1-1	TRBD1	many	TRBV5-1	CASSSGDRVTEAFF	TGCGCCAGCAGTTCAGGGGACAGGGTCACTGAAGCTTTCTTT
TRBJ2-7	TRBD2	many	TRBV3-1	CASSPTELARAYEQYF	TGTGCCAGCAGCCCGACGGAACTAGCGAGGGCCTACGAGCAGTACTTC
TRBJ2-7	-	many	TRBV6-5	CASSYVRLGSYEQYF	TGTGCCAGCAGTTACGTTCGACTAGGCTCCTACGAGCAGTACTTC
TRBJ2-7	TRBD2	many	TRBV4-1	CASSLGLAGPTYEQYF	TGCGCCAGCAGTCTCGGACTAGCGGGACCCACCTACGAGCAGTACTTC
TRBJ2-1	-	many	TRBV12-3/TRBV12-4	CASSLEQGYNEQFF	TGTGCCAGCAGTTTAGAACAGGGATACAATGAGCAGTTCTTC
TRBJ1-5	-	few	TRBV18	CASSIQGSQEPQHF	TGTGCCAGCTCAATACAGGGTAGTCAGGAGCCCCAGCATTTT
TRBJ2-2	-	many	TRBV5-1	CASSWGRGLNTGELFF	TGCGCCAGCAGCTGGGGCCGCGGTCTGAACACCGGGGAGCTGTTTTTT
TRBJ1-6	-	many	TRBV5-1	CASSLQGVNSPLHF	TGCGCCAGCAGCTTACAGGGAGTCAATTCACCCCTCCACTTT
TRBJ1-4	-	many	TRBV5-1	CASSLVAANEKLFF	TGCGCCAGCAGCTTGGTGGCTGCTAATGAAAAACTGTTTTTT
TRBJ2-1	TRBD2	many	TRBV20-1	CSARPPGLAGINEQFF	TGCAGTGCTAGGCCCCCGGGACTAGCGGGGATCAATGAGCAGTTCTTC
TRBJ2-3	-	many	TRBV24-1	CATSVTDTQYF	TGTGCCACCAGTGTGACAGATACGCAGTATTTT
TRBJ2-7	-	many	TRBV9	CASSVSDLAYEQYF	TGTGCCAGCAGCGTCTCCGATCTTGCCTACGAGCAGTACTTC
TRBJ2-3	TRBD2	many	TRBV5-1	CASSVGLFTDTQYF	TGCGCCAGCAGCGTGGGACTATTCACAGATACGCAGTATTTT
TRBJ2-1	TRBD2	once	TRBV6-5	CASRLTSIGEHFF	TGTGCCAGCAGATTGACTAGCATCGGTGAGCATTTCTTC
TRBJ2-7	-	many	TRBV6-5	CASSYRGDGYEQYF	TGTGCCAGCAGTTATAGGGGAGATGGTTACGAGCAGTACTTC
TRBJ2-1	-	many	TRBV5-6	CASRDYNEQFF	TGTGCCAGCAGAGACTACAATGAGCAGTTCTTC
TRBJ2-7	-	many	TRBV10-2	CASSDRFFGAPNYEQYF	TGCGCCAGCAGTGACAGGTTCTTTGGGGCTCCAAACTACGAGCAGTACTTC
TRBJ2-1	TRBD2	many	TRBV6-5	CASSLGTTHNEQFF	TGTGCCAGCAGTTTAGGGACTACACACAATGAGCAGTTCTTC
TRBJ2-5	-	many	TRBV5-1	CASSSDPGSQETQYF	TGCGCCAGCAGCTCAGACCCGGGATCGCAAGAGACCCAGTACTTC
TRBJ1-1	-	many	TRBV7-9	CASSPLAGRLNTEAFF	TGTGCCAGCAGCCCGCTCGCGGGGCGGTTGAACACTGAAGCTTTCTTT
TRBJ1-5	-	many	TRBV6-6	CASKEKNYQPQHF	TGTGCCAGCAAGGAGAAAAACTATCAGCCCCAGCATTTT
TRBJ2-7	TRBD2	many	TRBV12-3/TRBV12-4	CASSLGLAGIYEQYF	TGTGCCAGCAGTTTAGGACTAGCGGGGATCTACGAGCAGTACTTC
TRBJ2-1	-	-	TRBV5-1	CASSLVVTPNEQFF	TGCGCCAGCAGCTTGGTCGTGACACCTAATGAGCAGTTCTTC
TRBJ2-1	TRBD1	many	TRBV12-3/TRBV12-4	CASNTGPGQGDNEQFF	TGTGCCAGCAATACGGGCCCGGGACAGGGCGACAATGAGCAGTTCTTC
TRBJ2-5	-	-	TRBV28	CASSSPGRETQYF	TGTGCCAGCAGTTCGCCAGGGCGGGAGACCCAGTACTTC
TRBJ1-6	-	few	TRBV12-3/TRBV12-4	CASSRRGGSGSYNSPLHF	TGTGCCAGCAGCCGCCGAGGGGGGTCAGGCTCCTATAATTCACCCCTCCACTTT
TRBJ2-1	-	many	TRBV7-6	CASSSLGGAAYNEQFF	TGTGCCAGCAGCTCCCTCGGTGGAGCGGCGTACAATGAGCAGTTCTTC
TRBJ1-6	-	many	TRBV5-6	CASSLSPRGNSPLHF	TGTGCCAGCAGCTTGTCCCCGAGGGGGAATTCACCCCTCCACTTT
TRBJ1-6	TRBD1	many	TRBV6-5	CASSYQTGRAGSPLHF	TGTGCCAGCAGTTACCAGACAGGGCGCGCCGGATCACCCCTCCACTTT
TRBJ2-5	-	many	TRBV15	CATSRDGSKGETQYF	TGTGCCACCAGCAGAGATGGGTCAAAAGGAGAGACCCAGTACTTC
TRBJ1-2	TRBD1	many	TRBV6-5	CASSYSGQGARGYTF	TGTGCCAGCAGTTACTCGGGACAGGGGGCGCGGGGCTACACCTTC
TRBJ2-3	-	many	TRBV12-3/TRBV12-4	CASSFSGLAYPDTQYF	TGTGCCAGCAGTTTCTCAGGGTTAGCCTACCCGGATACGCAGTATTTT
TRBJ1-1	-	many	TRBV5-1	CASSLGSRLNTEAFF	TGCGCCAGCAGCTTGGGAAGTCGGTTGAACACTGAAGCTTTCTTT
TRBJ2-7	-	many	TRBV10-3	CAISDRGARDEQYF	TGTGCCATCAGTGATCGGGGGGCAAGAGACGAGCAGTACTTC
TRBJ2-1	TRBD2	many	TRBV14	CASSPGGYSGHNEQFF	TGTGCCAGCAGCCCCGGGGGGTACTCGGGGCACAATGAGCAGTTCTTC
TRBJ1-1	-	-	TRBV2	CASSEGVEITEAFF	TGTGCCAGCAGTGAAGGTGTAGAGATCACTGAAGCGTTCTTT
TRBJ1-1	-	many	TRBV7-9	CASSNKPPEDTEAFF	TGTGCCAGCAGCAATAAACCCCCTGAGGACACTGAAGCTTTCTTT
TRBJ2-5	-	many	TRBV10-3	CAIGDWGETQYF	TGTGCCATCGGGGACTGGGGGGAGACCCAGTACTTC
TRBJ2-5	TRBD2	many	TRBV20-1	CSARDKLDSGRVETQYF	TGCAGTGCTAGAGATAAGCTGGATAGCGGGAGGGTAGAGACCCAGTACTTC
TRBJ2-3	TRBD2	many	TRBV20-1	CSARDSGGRTDTQYF	TGCAGTGCTAGAGATAGCGGGGGACGCACAGATACGCAGTATTTT